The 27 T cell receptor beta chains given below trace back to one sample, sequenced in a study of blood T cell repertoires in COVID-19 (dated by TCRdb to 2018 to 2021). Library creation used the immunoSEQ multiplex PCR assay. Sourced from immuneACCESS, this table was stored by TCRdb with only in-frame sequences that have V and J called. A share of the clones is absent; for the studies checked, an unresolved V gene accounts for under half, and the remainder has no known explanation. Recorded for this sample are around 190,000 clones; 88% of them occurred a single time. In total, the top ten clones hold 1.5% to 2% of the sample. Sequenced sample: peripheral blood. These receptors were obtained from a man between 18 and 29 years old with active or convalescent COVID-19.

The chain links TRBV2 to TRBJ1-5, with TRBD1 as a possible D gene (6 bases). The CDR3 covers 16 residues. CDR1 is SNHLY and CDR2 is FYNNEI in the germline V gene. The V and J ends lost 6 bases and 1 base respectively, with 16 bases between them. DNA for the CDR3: TGTGCCAGCAGCGCCGAGTCAGGGGCCAGCAATCAGCCCCAGCATTTT. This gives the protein CASSAESGASNQPQHF.

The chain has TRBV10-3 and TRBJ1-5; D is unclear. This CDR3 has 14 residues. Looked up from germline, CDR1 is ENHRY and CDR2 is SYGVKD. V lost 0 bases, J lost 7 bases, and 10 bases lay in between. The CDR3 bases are TGTGCCATCAGTGAGTCCCCCGGGGAACAGCCCCAGCATTTT. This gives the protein CAISESPGEQPQHF.

CDR3 loop: CASSLGGSGANVLTF. CDR3 DNA sequence: TGTGCCAGCAGCCTAGGAGGGTCTGGGGCCAACGTCCTGACTTTC. The chain joins TRBV6-5 to TRBJ2-6; possibly TRBD2 for D (6 bases). CDR1 and CDR2 (germline): MNHEY, SVGAGI. V was cut by 6 bases and J by 1 base, with 10 bases left in between. CDR3 length: 15 residues.

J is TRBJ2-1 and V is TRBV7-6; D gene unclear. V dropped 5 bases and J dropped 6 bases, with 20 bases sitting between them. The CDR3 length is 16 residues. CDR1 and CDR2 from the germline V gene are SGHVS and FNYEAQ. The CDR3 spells CASSPEVVASINEQFF. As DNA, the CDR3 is TGTGCCAGCAGCCCCGAGGTGGTGGCGAGTATCAATGAGCAGTTCTTC.

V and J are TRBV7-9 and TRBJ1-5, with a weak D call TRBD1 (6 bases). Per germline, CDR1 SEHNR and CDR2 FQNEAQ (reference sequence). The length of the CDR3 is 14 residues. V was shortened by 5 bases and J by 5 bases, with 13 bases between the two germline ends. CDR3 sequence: CASSVAGADQPQHF. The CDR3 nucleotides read TGTGCCAGCAGCGTTGCAGGGGCGGATCAGCCCCAGCATTTT.

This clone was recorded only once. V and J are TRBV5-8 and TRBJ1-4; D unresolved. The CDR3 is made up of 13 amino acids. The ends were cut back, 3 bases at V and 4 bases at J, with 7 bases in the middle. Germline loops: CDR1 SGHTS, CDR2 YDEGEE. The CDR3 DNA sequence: TGTGCCAGCAGCTCCCAGCGTAATGAAAAACTGTTTTTT. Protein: CASSSQRNEKLFF.

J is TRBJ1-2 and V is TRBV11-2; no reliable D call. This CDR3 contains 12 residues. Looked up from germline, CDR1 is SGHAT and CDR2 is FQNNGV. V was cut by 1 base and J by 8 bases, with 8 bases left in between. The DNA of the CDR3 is TGTGCCAGCAGCTTAGTCCCTCAGGGCTACACCTTC. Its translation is CASSLVPQGYTF.

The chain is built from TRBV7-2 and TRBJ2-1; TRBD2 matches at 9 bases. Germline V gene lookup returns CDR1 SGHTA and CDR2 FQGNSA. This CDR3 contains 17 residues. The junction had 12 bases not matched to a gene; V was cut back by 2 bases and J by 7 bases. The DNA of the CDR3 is TGTGCCAGCAGCTTAATGAACGGCGGGAGGGCCGCAAATGAGCAGTTCTTC. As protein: CASSLMNGGRAANEQFF.

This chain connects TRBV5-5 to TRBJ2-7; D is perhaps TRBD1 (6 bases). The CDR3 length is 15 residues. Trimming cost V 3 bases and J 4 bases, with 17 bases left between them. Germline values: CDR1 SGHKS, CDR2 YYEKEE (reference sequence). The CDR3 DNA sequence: TGTGCCAGCAGCTCCCGGGACAATCGACCTTACGAGCAGTACTTC. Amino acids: CASSSRDNRPYEQYF.

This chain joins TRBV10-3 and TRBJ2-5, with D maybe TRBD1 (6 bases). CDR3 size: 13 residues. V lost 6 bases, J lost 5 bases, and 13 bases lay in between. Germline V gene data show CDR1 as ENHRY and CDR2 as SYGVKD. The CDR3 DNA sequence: TGTGCCATCAGCGCAGGGGTTGGGGAGACCCAGTACTTC. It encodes CAISAGVGETQYF.

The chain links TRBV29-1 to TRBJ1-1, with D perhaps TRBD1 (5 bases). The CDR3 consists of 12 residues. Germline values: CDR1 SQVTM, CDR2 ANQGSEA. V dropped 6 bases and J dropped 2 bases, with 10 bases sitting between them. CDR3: CSVADINTEAFF. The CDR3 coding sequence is TGCAGCGTCGCGGACATTAACACTGAAGCTTTCTTT.

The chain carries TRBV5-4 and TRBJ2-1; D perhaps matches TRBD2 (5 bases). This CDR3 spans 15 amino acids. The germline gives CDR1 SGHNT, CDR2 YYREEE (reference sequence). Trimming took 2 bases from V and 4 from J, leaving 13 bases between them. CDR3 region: CASSFQAGSYNEQFF. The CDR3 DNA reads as TGTGCCAGCAGCTTTCAGGCGGGTTCTTACAATGAGCAGTTCTTC.

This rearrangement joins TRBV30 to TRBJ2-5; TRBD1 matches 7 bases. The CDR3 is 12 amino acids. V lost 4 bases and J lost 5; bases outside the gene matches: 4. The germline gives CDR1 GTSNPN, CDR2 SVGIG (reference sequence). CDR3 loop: CAWKGGGETQYF. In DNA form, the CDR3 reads TGTGCCTGGAAAGGGGGCGGCGAGACCCAGTACTTC.

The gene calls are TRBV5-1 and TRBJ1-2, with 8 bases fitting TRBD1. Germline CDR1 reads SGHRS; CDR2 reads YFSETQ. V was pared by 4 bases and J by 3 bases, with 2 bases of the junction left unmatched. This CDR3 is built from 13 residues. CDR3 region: CASSVTGDYGYTF. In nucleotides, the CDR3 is TGCGCCAGCAGCGTGACAGGGGACTATGGCTACACCTTC.

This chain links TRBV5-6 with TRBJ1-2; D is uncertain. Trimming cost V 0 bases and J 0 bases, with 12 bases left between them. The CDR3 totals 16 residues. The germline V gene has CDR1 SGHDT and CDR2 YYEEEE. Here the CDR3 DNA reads TGTGCCAGCAGCTTGGTCGCGCAGGCGTCTAACTATGGCTACACCTTC. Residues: CASSLVAQASNYGYTF.

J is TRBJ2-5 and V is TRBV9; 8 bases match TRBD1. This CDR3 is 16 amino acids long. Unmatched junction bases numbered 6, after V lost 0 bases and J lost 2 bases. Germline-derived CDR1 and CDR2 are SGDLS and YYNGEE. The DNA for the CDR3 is TGTGCCAGCAGCGTAGGGGGCCAGGGGGCTCAAGAGACCCAGTACTTC. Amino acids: CASSVGGQGAQETQYF.

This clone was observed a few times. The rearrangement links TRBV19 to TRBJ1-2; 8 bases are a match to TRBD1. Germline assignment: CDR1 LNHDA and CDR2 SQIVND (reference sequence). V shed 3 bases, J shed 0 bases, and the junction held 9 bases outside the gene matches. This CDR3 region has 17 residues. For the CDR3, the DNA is TGTGCCAGTAGTATTGCCCTCCCGGACAGGGCTAACTATGGCTACACCTTC. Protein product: CASSIALPDRANYGYTF.

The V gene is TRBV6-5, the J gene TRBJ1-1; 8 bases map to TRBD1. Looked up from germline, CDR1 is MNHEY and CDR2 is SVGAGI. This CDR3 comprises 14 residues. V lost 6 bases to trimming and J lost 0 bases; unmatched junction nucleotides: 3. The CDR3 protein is CASSQGALNTEAFF. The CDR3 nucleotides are TGTGCCAGCAGCCAGGGGGCCTTGAACACTGAAGCTTTCTTT.

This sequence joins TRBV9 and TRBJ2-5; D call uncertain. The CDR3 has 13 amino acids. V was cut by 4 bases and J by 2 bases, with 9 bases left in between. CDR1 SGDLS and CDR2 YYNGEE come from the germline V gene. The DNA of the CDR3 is TGTGCCAGCAGCCCCCAAGCACAAGAGACCCAGTACTTC. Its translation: CASSPQAQETQYF.

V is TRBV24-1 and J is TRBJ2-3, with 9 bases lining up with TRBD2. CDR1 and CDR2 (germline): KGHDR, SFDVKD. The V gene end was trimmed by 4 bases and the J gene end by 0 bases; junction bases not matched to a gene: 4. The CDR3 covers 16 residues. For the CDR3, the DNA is TGTGCCACCAGTGACCGGACTAGCGTTAGCACAGATACGCAGTATTTT. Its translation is CATSDRTSVSTDTQYF.

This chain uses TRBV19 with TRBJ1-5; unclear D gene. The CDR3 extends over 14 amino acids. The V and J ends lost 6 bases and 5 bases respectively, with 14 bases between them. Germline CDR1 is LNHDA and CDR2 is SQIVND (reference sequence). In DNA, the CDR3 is TGTGCCAGTAGCACCGTTGAGGGTTATCAGCCCCAGCATTTT. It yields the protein CASSTVEGYQPQHF.

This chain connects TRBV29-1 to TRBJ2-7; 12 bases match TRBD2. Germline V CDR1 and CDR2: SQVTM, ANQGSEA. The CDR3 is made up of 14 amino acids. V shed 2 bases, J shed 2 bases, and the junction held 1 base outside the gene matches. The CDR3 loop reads CSVETSGGPYEQYF. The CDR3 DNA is TGCAGCGTTGAAACTAGCGGGGGGCCCTACGAGCAGTACTTC.

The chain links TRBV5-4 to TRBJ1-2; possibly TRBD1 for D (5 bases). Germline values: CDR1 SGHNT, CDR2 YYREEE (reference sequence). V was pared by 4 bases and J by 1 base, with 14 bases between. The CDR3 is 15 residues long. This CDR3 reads CASSQNSGVNYGYTF. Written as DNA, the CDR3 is TGTGCCAGCAGCCAAAACTCGGGGGTTAACTATGGCTACACCTTC.

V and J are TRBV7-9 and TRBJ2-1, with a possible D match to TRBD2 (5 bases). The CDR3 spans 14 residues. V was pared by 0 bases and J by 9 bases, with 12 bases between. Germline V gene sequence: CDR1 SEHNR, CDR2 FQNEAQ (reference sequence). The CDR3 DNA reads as TGTGCCAGCAGCTTAGCGGTCCGGGGAGCTGAGCAGTTCTTC. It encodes CASSLAVRGAEQFF.

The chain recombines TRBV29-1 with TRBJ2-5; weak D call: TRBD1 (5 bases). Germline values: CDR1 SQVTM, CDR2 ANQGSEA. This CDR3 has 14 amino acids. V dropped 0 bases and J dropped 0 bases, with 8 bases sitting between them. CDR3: CSVEDRQYQETQYF. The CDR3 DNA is TGCAGCGTTGAAGATCGACAGTACCAAGAGACCCAGTACTTC.

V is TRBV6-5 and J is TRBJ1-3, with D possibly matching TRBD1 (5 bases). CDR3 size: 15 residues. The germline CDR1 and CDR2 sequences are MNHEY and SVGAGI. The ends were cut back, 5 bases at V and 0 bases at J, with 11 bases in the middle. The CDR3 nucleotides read TGTGCCAGCAGTCTCGACAGAAACTCTGGAAACACCATATATTTT. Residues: CASSLDRNSGNTIYF.

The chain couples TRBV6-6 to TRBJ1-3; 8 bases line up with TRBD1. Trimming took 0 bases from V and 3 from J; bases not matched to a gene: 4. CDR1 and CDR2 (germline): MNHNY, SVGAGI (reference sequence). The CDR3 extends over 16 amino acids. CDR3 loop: CASSYSAQGDGNTIYF. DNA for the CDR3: TGTGCCAGCAGTTACTCCGCACAGGGGGATGGAAACACCATATATTTT.